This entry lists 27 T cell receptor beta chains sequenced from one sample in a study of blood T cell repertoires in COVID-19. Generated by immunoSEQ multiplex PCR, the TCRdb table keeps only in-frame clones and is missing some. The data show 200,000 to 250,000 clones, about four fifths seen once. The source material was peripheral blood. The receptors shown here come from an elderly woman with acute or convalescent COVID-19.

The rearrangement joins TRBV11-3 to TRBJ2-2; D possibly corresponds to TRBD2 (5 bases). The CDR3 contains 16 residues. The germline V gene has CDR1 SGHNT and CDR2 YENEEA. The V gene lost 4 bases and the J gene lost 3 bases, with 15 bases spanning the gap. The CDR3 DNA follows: TGTGCCAGCAGCTCGAATCCGGGGATGGACACCGGGGAGCTGTTTTTT. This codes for CASSSNPGMDTGELFF.

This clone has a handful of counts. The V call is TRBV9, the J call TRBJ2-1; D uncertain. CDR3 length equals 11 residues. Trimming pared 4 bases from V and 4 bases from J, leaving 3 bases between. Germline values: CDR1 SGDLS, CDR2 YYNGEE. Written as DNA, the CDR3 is TGTGCCAGCAGCACTTACAATGAGCAGTTCTTC. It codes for CASSTYNEQFF.

The CDR3 protein is CASAVQGARNEQFF. CDR3 in DNA: TGTGCCAGTGCCGTGCAGGGGGCACGCAATGAGCAGTTCTTC. This chain links TRBV19 with TRBJ2-1; TRBD1 matches at 8 bases. CDR1 and CDR2 from the germline V gene are LNHDA and SQIVND (reference sequence). V lost 8 bases, J lost 6 bases, and 9 bases stayed unmatched. The CDR3 totals 14 residues.

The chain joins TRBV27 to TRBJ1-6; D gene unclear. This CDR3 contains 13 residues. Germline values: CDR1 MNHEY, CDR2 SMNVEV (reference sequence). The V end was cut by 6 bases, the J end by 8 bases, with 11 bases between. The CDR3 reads CASRWTVDSPLHF. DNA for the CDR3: TGTGCCAGCAGGTGGACTGTTGATTCACCCCTCCACTTT.

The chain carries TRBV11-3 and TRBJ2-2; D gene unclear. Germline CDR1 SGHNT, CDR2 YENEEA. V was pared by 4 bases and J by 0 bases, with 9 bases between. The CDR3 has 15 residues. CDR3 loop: CASSSPAANTGELFF. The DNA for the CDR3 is TGTGCCAGCAGCTCGCCCGCAGCGAACACCGGGGAGCTGTTTTTT.

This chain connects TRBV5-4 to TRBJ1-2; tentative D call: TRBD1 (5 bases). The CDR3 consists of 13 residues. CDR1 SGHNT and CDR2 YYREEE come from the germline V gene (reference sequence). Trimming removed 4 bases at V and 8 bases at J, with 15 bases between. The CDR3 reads CASSPTRDAGYTF. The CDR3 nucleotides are TGTGCCAGCAGCCCTACGCGGGACGCCGGCTACACCTTC.

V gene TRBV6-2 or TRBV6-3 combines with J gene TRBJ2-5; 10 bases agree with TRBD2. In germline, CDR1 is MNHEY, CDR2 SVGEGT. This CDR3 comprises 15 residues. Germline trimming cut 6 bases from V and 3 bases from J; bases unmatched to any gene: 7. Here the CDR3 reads CASSSIGLAEETQYF. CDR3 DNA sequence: TGTGCCAGCAGCTCAATCGGACTAGCGGAAGAGACCCAGTACTTC.

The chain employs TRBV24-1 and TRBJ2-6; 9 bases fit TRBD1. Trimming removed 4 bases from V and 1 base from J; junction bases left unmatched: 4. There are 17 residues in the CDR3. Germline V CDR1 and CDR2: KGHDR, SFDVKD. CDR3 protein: CATSDGTGSSGANVLTF. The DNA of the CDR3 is TGTGCCACCAGTGACGGGACAGGGTCGTCTGGGGCCAACGTCCTGACTTTC.

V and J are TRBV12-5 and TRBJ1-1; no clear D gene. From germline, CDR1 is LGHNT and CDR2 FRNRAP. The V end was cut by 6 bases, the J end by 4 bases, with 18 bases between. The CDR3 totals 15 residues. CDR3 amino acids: CASGASGPLGTEAFF. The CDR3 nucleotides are TGTGCTAGTGGGGCCAGCGGGCCCCTGGGCACTGAAGCTTTCTTT.

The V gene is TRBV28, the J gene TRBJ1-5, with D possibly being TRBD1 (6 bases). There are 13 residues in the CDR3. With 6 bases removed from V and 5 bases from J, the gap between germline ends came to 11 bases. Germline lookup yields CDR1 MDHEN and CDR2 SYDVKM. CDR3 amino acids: CASSVGADQPQHF. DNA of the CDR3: TGTGCCAGCAGCGTGGGGGCCGATCAGCCCCAGCATTTT.

The CDR3 spells CASSRGSTEAFF. Written as DNA, the CDR3 is TGTGCCAGCAGTCGCGGGAGCACTGAAGCTTTCTTT. The chain joins TRBV5-8 to TRBJ1-1; no firm D call. CDR1 and CDR2 (germline): SGHTS, YDEGEE. The germline V and J ends were trimmed by 5 bases and 4 bases, with 9 bases remaining between them. The CDR3 consists of 12 residues.

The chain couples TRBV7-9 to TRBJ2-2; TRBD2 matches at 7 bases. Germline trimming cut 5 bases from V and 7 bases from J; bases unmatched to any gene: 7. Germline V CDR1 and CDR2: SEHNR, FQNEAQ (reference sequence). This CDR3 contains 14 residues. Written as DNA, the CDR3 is TGTGCCAGCAGCCGCTCCGGGGAGGGCGGGGAGCTGTTTTTT. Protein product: CASSRSGEGGELFF.

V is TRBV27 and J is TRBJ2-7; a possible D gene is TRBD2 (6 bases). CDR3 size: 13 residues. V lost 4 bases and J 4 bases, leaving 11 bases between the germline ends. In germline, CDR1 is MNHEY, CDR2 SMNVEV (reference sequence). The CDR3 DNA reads TGTGCCAGCAGTTCAGCGGGTCTTTACGAGCAGTACTTC. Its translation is CASSSAGLYEQYF.

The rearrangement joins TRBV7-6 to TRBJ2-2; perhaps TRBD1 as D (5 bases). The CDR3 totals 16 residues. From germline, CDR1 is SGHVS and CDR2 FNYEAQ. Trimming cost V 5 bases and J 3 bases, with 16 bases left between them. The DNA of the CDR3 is TGTGCCAGCAGCCAGCGACAGACCCCGGACACCGGGGAGCTGTTTTTT. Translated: CASSQRQTPDTGELFF.

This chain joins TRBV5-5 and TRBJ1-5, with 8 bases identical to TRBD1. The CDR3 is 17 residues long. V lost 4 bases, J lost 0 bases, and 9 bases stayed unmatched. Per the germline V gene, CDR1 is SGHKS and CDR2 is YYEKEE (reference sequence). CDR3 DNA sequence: TGTGCCAGCAGCATAGGACAGGGCTATACTAGCAATCAGCCCCAGCATTTT. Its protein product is CASSIGQGYTSNQPQHF.

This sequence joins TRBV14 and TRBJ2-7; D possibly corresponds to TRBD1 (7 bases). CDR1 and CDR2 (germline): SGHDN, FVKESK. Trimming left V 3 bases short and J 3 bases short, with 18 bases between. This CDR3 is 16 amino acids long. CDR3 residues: CASSHASGGPNYEQYF. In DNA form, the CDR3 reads TGTGCCAGCAGCCACGCTTCAGGGGGGCCAAACTACGAGCAGTACTTC.

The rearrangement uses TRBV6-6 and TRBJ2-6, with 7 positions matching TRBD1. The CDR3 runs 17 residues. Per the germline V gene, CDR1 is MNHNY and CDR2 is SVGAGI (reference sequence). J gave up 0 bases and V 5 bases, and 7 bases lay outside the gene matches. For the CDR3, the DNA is TGTGCCAGCAGTCCACAGGGGCTGAACTCTGGGGCCAACGTCCTGACTTTC. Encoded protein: CASSPQGLNSGANVLTF.

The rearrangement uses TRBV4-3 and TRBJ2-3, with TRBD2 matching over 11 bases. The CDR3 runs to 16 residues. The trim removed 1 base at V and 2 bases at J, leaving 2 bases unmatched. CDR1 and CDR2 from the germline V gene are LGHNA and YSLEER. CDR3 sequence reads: CASSQGTSGYTDTQYF. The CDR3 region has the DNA TGCGCCAGCAGCCAAGGGACTAGCGGGTACACAGATACGCAGTATTTT.

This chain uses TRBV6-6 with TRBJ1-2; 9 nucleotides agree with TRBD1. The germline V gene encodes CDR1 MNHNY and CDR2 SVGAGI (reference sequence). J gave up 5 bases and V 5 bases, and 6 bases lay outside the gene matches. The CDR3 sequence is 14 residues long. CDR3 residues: CASSKQGARYGYTF. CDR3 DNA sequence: TGTGCCAGCAGTAAACAGGGGGCGCGGTATGGCTACACCTTC.

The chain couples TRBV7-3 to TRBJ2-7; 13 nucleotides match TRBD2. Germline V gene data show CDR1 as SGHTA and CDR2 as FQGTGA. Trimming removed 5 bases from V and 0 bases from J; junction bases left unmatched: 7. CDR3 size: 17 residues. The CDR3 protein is CASSTSGLAGASYEQYF. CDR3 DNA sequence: TGTGCCAGCAGCACCTCAGGACTAGCGGGAGCCTCCTACGAGCAGTACTTC.

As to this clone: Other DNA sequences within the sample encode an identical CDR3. CDR3 in DNA: TGTGCCAGCAGTTACTCAGAGAGCTCTGGGGCCAACGTCCTGACTTTC. Its translation is CASSYSESSGANVLTF. This chain links TRBV6-5 with TRBJ2-6, with D uncertain. The V end was cut by 0 bases, the J end by 0 bases, with 6 bases between. CDR1 and CDR2 from the germline V gene are MNHEY and SVGAGI. The CDR3 spans 16 residues.

This CDR3 reads CASSLDQGASYEQYF. In nucleotides, the CDR3 is TGTGCCAGCAGCTTAGATCAGGGGGCCTCCTACGAGCAGTACTTC. The J gene is TRBJ2-7, the V gene TRBV7-2, with 8 bases identical to TRBD1. There are 15 residues in the CDR3. Germline loops: CDR1 SGHTA, CDR2 FQGNSA. The junction had 2 bases not matched to a gene; V was cut back by 1 base and J by 0 bases.

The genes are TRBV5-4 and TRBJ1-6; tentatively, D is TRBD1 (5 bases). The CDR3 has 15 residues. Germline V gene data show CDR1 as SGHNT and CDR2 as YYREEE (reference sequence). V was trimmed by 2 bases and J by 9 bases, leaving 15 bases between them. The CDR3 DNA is TGTGCCAGCAGCTTAGATCCAGGGCCGAGTTCACCCCTCCACTTT. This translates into CASSLDPGPSSPLHF.

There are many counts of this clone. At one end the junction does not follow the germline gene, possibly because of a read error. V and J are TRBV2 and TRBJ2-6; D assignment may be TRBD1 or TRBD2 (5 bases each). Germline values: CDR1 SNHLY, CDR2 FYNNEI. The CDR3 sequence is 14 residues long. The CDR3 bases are TGTGCCTGCAGGGAGTCCTCTGGGGCCAACGTCCTGACTTTC. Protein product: CACRESSGANVLTF.

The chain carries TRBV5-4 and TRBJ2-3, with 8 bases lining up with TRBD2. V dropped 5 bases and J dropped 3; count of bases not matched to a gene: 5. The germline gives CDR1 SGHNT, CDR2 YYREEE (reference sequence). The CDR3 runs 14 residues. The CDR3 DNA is TGTGCCAGCAGTACCGGGACTAGGACAGATACGCAGTATTTT. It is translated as CASSTGTRTDTQYF.

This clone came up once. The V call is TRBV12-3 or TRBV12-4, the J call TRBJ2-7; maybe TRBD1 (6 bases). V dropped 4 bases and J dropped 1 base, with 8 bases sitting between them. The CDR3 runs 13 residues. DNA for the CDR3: TGTGCCAGCAGTTCAGGGGCTTCCTACGAGCAGTACTTC. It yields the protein CASSSGASYEQYF.

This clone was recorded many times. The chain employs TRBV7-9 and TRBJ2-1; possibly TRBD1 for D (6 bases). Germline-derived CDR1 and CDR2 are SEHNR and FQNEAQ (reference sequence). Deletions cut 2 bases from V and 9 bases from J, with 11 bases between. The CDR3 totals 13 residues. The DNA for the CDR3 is TGTGCCAGCAGCTTACAGGGGCTTGGTGAGCAGTTCTTC. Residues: CASSLQGLGEQFF. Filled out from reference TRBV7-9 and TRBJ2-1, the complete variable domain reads DTGVSQNPRHKITKRGQNVTFRCDPISEHNRLYWYRQTLGQGPEFLTYFQNEAQLEKSRLLSDRFSAERPKGSFSTLEIQRTEQGDSAMYLCASSLQGLGEQFFGPGTRLTVL.